One and the same sample provided the 32 T cell receptor beta chains below, sequenced in a study of T cell repertoires in cytomegalovirus infection. For these receptors, no antigen is known. Each CDR3 protein gets one entry after TCRdb re-called the reads with MiXCR. Of around 750,000 distinct CDR3 sequences listed, 32% are singletons. The sequencing used cultured CD8+ T cells from PBMCs, collected from culture after CMV antigen stimulation. These receptors all stem from a human donor in good health (CMV status not recorded). Some clones in this sample may be carry-over from other donors' samples.

The chain is built from TRBV15 and TRBJ2-3; D uncertain. This CDR3 is 15 amino acids long. Germline V lookup: CDR1 LNHNV, CDR2 YYDKDF (reference sequence). V lost 5 bases to trimming and J lost 2 bases, with 14 bases between them. CDR3 coding DNA: TGTGCCACCAGCCCGACACGTCATTCCACAGATACGCAGTATTTT. It translates to CATSPTRHSTDTQYF.

V usage is TRBV4-2 and J usage is TRBJ2-5, with 10 bases that match TRBD2. The CDR3 has 17 residues. Trimming removed 1 base from V and 0 bases from J; junction bases left unmatched: 5. The germline V gene has CDR1 LGHNA and CDR2 YNFKEQ. CDR3 in amino acids: CASSQGVTSGDQETQYF. For the CDR3, the DNA is TGTGCCAGCAGCCAAGGGGTCACTAGCGGGGACCAAGAGACCCAGTACTTC.

This clonotype appeared a few times. The CDR3 sequence: CASSLRASGGMYNEQFF. The CDR3 DNA reads TGTGCCAGCAGTTTAAGGGCTAGCGGGGGGATGTACAATGAGCAGTTCTTC. The V gene is TRBV27, the J gene TRBJ2-1; TRBD2 matches at 11 bases. Per germline, CDR1 MNHEY and CDR2 SMNVEV (reference sequence). The CDR3 has 17 residues. J lost 4 bases, V lost 2 bases, and 7 bases had no gene match.

This rearrangement joins TRBV7-6 to TRBJ1-4; 8 positions agree with TRBD1. The CDR3 is 15 amino acids. After removal of 0 bases from V and 8 bases from J, the junction contained 5 bases not matched to a gene. CDR1 and CDR2 from the germline V gene are SGHVS and FNYEAQ. The CDR3: CASSLATGEEEKLFF. The CDR3 DNA sequence: TGTGCCAGCAGCTTAGCGACAGGGGAGGAGGAAAAACTGTTTTTT. Variable domain in full (rest from reference TRBV7-6 and TRBJ1-4): GAGVSQSPRYKVTKRGQDVALRCDPISGHVSLYWYRQALGQGPEFLTYFNYEAQQDKSGLPNDRFSAERPEGSISTLTIQRTEQRDSAMYRCASSLATGEEEKLFFGSGTQLSVL.

The table lists this clonotype with a few counts. The V gene is TRBV12-3 or TRBV12-4, the J gene TRBJ1-1, with D possibly being TRBD1 (6 bases). V dropped 4 bases and J dropped 0 bases, with 9 bases sitting between them. The CDR3 is 14 residues long. CDR3: CASSWTELNTEAFF. The CDR3 nucleotides read TGTGCCAGCAGTTGGACAGAACTGAACACTGAAGCTTTCTTT.

This clonotype occurred many times. The chain is built from TRBV7-9 and TRBJ2-1, with 8 bases aligning to TRBD1. The CDR3 has 15 residues. The germline CDR1 and CDR2 sequences are SEHNR and FQNEAQ (reference sequence). The J segment lost 9 bases and the V segment lost 4 bases, leaving 11 bases of the junction unmatched. CDR3 region: CASSSPARGTGEQFF. The CDR3 DNA reads TGTGCCAGCAGCTCCCCCGCGAGGGGGACAGGTGAGCAGTTCTTC.

This clonotype was counted between two and nine times. The rearrangement joins TRBV7-9 to TRBJ1-1; D gene uncertain. The V end lost 1 base, the J end lost 0 bases, and 12 bases lay between the germline ends. Germline loops: CDR1 SEHNR, CDR2 FQNEAQ (reference sequence). This CDR3 comprises 16 residues. The CDR3 sequence is CASSLGAPPLNTEAFF. Here the CDR3 DNA reads TGTGCCAGCAGCTTAGGGGCTCCTCCTCTGAACACTGAAGCTTTCTTT.

This clonotype was counted at least ten times. The chain links TRBV7-9 to TRBJ2-1, with a weak D call TRBD2 (5 bases). The CDR3 contains 14 residues. Germline-derived CDR1 and CDR2 are SEHNR and FQNEAQ (reference sequence). Trimming shortened V by 5 bases and J by 7 bases, and 15 bases separated the two germline ends. CDR3 residues: CASSPDQLGNEQFF. The CDR3 DNA follows: TGTGCCAGCAGCCCGGACCAACTAGGTAATGAGCAGTTCTTC. Full variable domain (outside the CDR3, taken from reference TRBV7-9 and TRBJ2-1): DTGVSQNPRHKITKRGQNVTFRCDPISEHNRLYWYRQTLGQGPEFLTYFQNEAQLEKSRLLSDRFSAERPKGSFSTLEIQRTEQGDSAMYLCASSPDQLGNEQFFGPGTRLTVL.

This clonotype was detected ten times or more. The chain combines TRBV7-9 with TRBJ1-1, with D possibly TRBD1 on 6 matching bases. CDR3 length: 15 amino acids. Trimming took off 3 bases at V and 1 base at J, with 12 bases between the two ends. Germline V CDR1 and CDR2: SEHNR, FQNEAQ (reference sequence). The CDR3 sequence: CASSLPGHKNTEAFF. The CDR3 DNA reads as TGTGCCAGCAGCTTGCCGGGACATAAGAACACTGAAGCTTTCTTT.

This chain links TRBV19 with TRBJ2-1; D gene ambiguous. Germline CDR1 and CDR2: LNHDA and SQIVND (reference sequence). This CDR3 has 15 amino acids. Between the trimmed V and J ends, which lost 1 base and 4 bases, there was a span of 11 bases. The CDR3 reads CASSIATLSYNEQFF. The CDR3 DNA sequence: TGTGCCAGTAGTATAGCAACCCTTTCGTACAATGAGCAGTTCTTC.

This clonotype has just a few counts. This chain connects TRBV12-3 or TRBV12-4 to TRBJ1-2; D call uncertain. The V end was cut by 6 bases, the J end by 3 bases, with 11 bases between. There are 13 residues in the CDR3. For the CDR3, the DNA is TGTGCCAGCAGGGACGGACGGGACTATGGCTACACCTTC. Amino acid sequence: CASRDGRDYGYTF.

In this sample, this clonotype turned up a few times. The chain uses TRBV6-1 and TRBJ1-1; TRBD1 aligns across 7 bases. The CDR3 loop spans 14 amino acids. CDR1 is MNHNS and CDR2 is SASEGT in the germline V gene. The trim removed 4 bases at V and 4 bases at J, leaving 6 bases unmatched. The CDR3 here is CASSGRGLGTEAFF. CDR3 DNA: TGTGCCAGCAGTGGGAGGGGGCTCGGCACTGAAGCTTTCTTT.

The chain uses TRBV11-2 and TRBJ1-2; 7 bases are shared with TRBD1. V was clipped by 4 bases and J by 4 bases; unmatched bases: 18. CDR3 length: 18 amino acids. Germline V gives CDR1 SGHAT, CDR2 FQNNGV. The CDR3 DNA reads TGTGCCAGCAGCTCCCCATGGGGGACAGATGTTAATAGCTATGGCTACACCTTC. This sequence encodes CASSSPWGTDVNSYGYTF.

The rearrangement links TRBV12-5 to TRBJ1-2, with D perhaps matching TRBD1 (6 bases). Trimming pared 2 bases from V and 5 bases from J, leaving 12 bases between. CDR3 size: 14 residues. The germline gives CDR1 LGHNT, CDR2 FRNRAP. CDR3: CASGLTGSLYGYTF. The CDR3 DNA reads as TGTGCTAGTGGTTTGACAGGGAGTTTGTATGGCTACACCTTC.

V is TRBV6-2 or TRBV6-3 and J is TRBJ1-2, with D possibly TRBD1 on 6 matching bases. CDR3 size: 13 residues. Germline CDR1 MNHEY, CDR2 SVGEGT. Between the trimmed V and J ends, which lost 3 bases and 5 bases, there was a span of 10 bases. The CDR3 reads CASSYYRAYGYTF. In DNA, the CDR3 is TGTGCCAGCAGTTATTACAGGGCATATGGCTACACCTTC.

The chain recombines TRBV7-6 with TRBJ2-1; TRBD1 might be the D (6 bases). The V end was cut by 1 base, the J end by 2 bases, with 12 bases between. CDR3 length: 16 residues. From germline, CDR1 is SGHVS and CDR2 FNYEAQ. The CDR3 DNA is TGTGCCAGCAGCTTAGGCAGGGGCGTAGCCTACAATGAGCAGTTCTTC. It specifies CASSLGRGVAYNEQFF.

This clonotype occurred many times. The V gene is TRBV12-3 or TRBV12-4, the J gene TRBJ1-1, with D unresolved. The CDR3 has 14 amino acids. V lost 4 bases to trimming and J lost 3 bases, with 12 bases between them. CDR3 sequence reads: CASSYEVDDTEAFF. CDR3 bases: TGTGCCAGCAGTTATGAGGTCGACGACACTGAAGCTTTCTTT.

Note on this clonotype: With a much larger clone just one base away, this may be a read error. The rearrangement links TRBV6-1 to TRBJ2-7, with D hard to call. This CDR3 is built from 16 residues. The V and J ends lost 1 base and 2 bases respectively, with 15 bases between them. CDR1 and CDR2 from the germline V gene are MNHNS and SASEGT. CDR3 DNA: TGTGCCAGCAGTGAAGGGTTGTGGCTGACAACCTACGAGCAGTACGTC. Translation: CASSEGLWLTTYEQYV.

In the case of this clonotype: A single base separates this from a much larger clone, so it may be a read error. The genes are TRBV7-8 and TRBJ2-5, with TRBD2 matching over 9 bases. The CDR3 spans 16 residues. Per germline, CDR1 SGHVS and CDR2 FQNEAQ. CDR3 coding DNA: TGTCCCAGCAGCTTATTCGTAGGGACTAGCTGGGAGACCCAGTACTTC. It codes for CPSSLFVGTSWETQYF.

As for this clonotype: A much larger clone differs from this one at a single base, so this may be a read error. The rearrangement joins TRBV7-6 to TRBJ2-5; D may match TRBD1 or TRBD2 (6 bases each). The CDR3 totals 20 residues. Germline values: CDR1 SGHVS, CDR2 FNYEAQ. CDR3 protein: CANSLIEMRGEAPWQETQYF. DNA of the CDR3: TGTGCCAACAGCTTAATAGAAATGAGGGGGGAGGCGCCGTGGCAAGAGACCCAGTACTTC.

This clonotype appeared a single time. The rearrangement joins TRBV19 to TRBJ1-5; the D gene is possibly TRBD1 (5 bases). Germline loops: CDR1 LNHDA, CDR2 SQIVND (reference sequence). Trimming removed 1 base at V and 2 bases at J, with 12 bases between. The CDR3 has 16 amino acids. The CDR3 DNA follows: TGTGCCAGTAGTATAGGACAAAGGGGCCGCAATCAGCCCCAGCATTTT. As protein: CASSIGQRGRNQPQHF.

The J gene is TRBJ2-7, the V gene TRBV7-2, with 7 positions matching TRBD2. The CDR3 spans 16 residues. The germline CDR1 and CDR2 sequences are SGHTA and FQGNSA. V shed 2 bases, J shed 5 bases, and the junction held 12 bases outside the gene matches. CDR3 nucleotides: TGTGCCAGCAGCTTACCTCCCTGGGGGGGGGACGACGAGCAGTACTTC. It is translated as CASSLPPWGGDDEQYF.

The chain employs TRBV28 and TRBJ1-6; no clear D gene. This CDR3 is 16 amino acids long. V gave up 2 bases and J gave up 7 bases, with 15 bases separating them. From germline, CDR1 is MDHEN and CDR2 SYDVKM. CDR3 protein: CASSLPSPGHNSPLHF. The CDR3 coding sequence is TGTGCCAGCAGTTTACCCTCCCCGGGCCACAATTCACCCCTCCACTTT.

This clonotype has more than one count but fewer than ten. This sequence joins TRBV7-6 and TRBJ2-3; D is possibly TRBD2 (5 bases). Germline V gives CDR1 SGHVS, CDR2 FNYEAQ. Deletions cut 4 bases from V and 5 bases from J, with 16 bases between. This CDR3 comprises 15 residues. This CDR3 is CASSSRGRSIDTQYF. The CDR3 DNA reads TGTGCCAGCAGCTCCCGGGGTCGTTCTATAGATACGCAGTATTTT.

This clonotype was seen only a few times. The rearrangement links TRBV20-1 to TRBJ1-6; D unclear. The V end was cut by 4 bases, the J end by 10 bases, with 11 bases between. The CDR3 has 12 amino acids. The germline CDR1 and CDR2 sequences are DFQATT and SNEGSKA (reference sequence). CDR3: CSAIPPGSPLHF. CDR3 coding DNA: TGCAGTGCTATCCCTCCGGGGTCACCCCTCCACTTT.

This chain joins TRBV7-9 and TRBJ2-2, with D tentatively TRBD1 or TRBD2 (5 bases each). The CDR3 spans 14 residues. In germline, CDR1 is SEHNR, CDR2 FQNEAQ (reference sequence). V was pared by 10 bases and J by 0 bases, with 12 bases between. Here the CDR3 reads CAISGTANTGELFF. The CDR3 coding sequence is TGTGCCATTTCCGGGACGGCGAACACCGGGGAGCTGTTTTTT.

This clonotype occurred a few times. The chain joins TRBV10-3 to TRBJ1-1; D is perhaps TRBD1 (6 bases). Germline V gives CDR1 ENHRY, CDR2 SYGVKD. The CDR3 consists of 14 residues. The V and J ends lost 5 bases and 1 base respectively, with 11 bases between them. For the CDR3, the DNA is TGTGCCATCAGTCAGGGGACACCGAACACTGAAGCTTTCTTT. This gives the protein CAISQGTPNTEAFF.

This clonotype was detected only a few times. The rearrangement joins TRBV7-9 to TRBJ2-7; D might be TRBD1 or TRBD2, each matching 6 bases. The CDR3 length is 15 residues. From germline, CDR1 is SEHNR and CDR2 FQNEAQ (reference sequence). V was cut by 5 bases and J by 2 bases, with 16 bases left in between. For the CDR3, the DNA is TGTGCCAGCAGCCCCGGCCCGGGGGACACCTACGAGCAGTACTTC. Protein: CASSPGPGDTYEQYF.

This clonotype showed up just a few times. The rearrangement links TRBV19 to TRBJ2-7; D is perhaps TRBD2 (6 bases). The germline V gene encodes CDR1 LNHDA and CDR2 SQIVND (reference sequence). V dropped 4 bases and J dropped 4 bases, with 11 bases sitting between them. CDR3 size: 13 residues. The CDR3 protein is CASSTVGGYEQYV. The CDR3 DNA reads TGTGCCAGTAGTACGGTTGGGGGGTACGAGCAGTACGTC.

Written as DNA, the CDR3 is TGTGCCAGCAGCCAAGGGACAGCCGATGAGCAGTTCTTC. The encoded protein is CASSQGTADEQFF. The V and J genes are TRBV11-2 and TRBJ2-1; 7 bases align to TRBD1. The CDR3 contains 13 residues. With V trimmed by 5 bases and J by 8 bases, 6 bases remained unmatched. Germline lookup yields CDR1 SGHAT and CDR2 FQNNGV.

The V gene is TRBV5-4, the J gene TRBJ1-1, with D unclear. The CDR3 has 13 amino acids. CDR1 and CDR2 (germline): SGHNT, YYREEE (reference sequence). Trimming stripped 4 bases from V and 8 bases from J, with 15 bases between. The CDR3 DNA is TGTGCCAGCAGCCCGCAGACCCTGAGAGAAGCTTTCTTT. It encodes CASSPQTLREAFF.

The V call is TRBV12-3 or TRBV12-4, the J call TRBJ1-1; D ambiguous. Trimming stripped 5 bases from V and 5 bases from J, with 12 bases between. The CDR3 has 13 amino acids. The CDR3 is CASSVGIATEAFF. The DNA for the CDR3 is TGTGCCAGCAGTGTGGGAATAGCTACTGAAGCTTTCTTT.